This T cell receptor (beta chain) is drawn from a study of post-analysis software for immune sequencing data. Study-level points and caveats: There were a handful of TRBV segments more frequent in patients than controls, and TRBV5-6, TRBV5-1 and TRBV20-1 were among them. Significantly decreased normalized Chao1 diversity was recorded for multiple sclerosis patients relative to controls.

Germline V lookup: CDR1 DFQATT, CDR2 SNEGSKA (reference sequence). CDR3 length: 14 amino acids. The junction had 7 bases not matched to a gene; V was cut back by 5 bases and J by 6 bases. A note on this clonotype: As yet, its antigen is unknown.

cDNA libraries for TCR beta contained unique molecular identifiers. TCRdb passed the PCR reads through MiXCR, listing each CDR3 protein once. The table includes 550,000 to 700,000 distinct CDR3 sequences, roughly two fifths detected once. The chain links TRBV20-1 to TRBJ1-6, with 7 nucleotides matching TRBD1. This TCR derives from a girl aged 10-17 years with multiple sclerosis. The specimen sequenced was blood. The CDR3 DNA sequence: TGCAGTGCTTTGACAGGGAGAGCTAATTCACCCCTCCACTTT. It specifies CSALTGRANSPLHF.